The present T cell receptor beta chain was sequenced within a study of blood T cell repertoires in COVID-19 (dated by TCRdb to between 2020 and 2021). Study-wide context: The collaborator samples originated in the United States, Italy and Spain and spanned the acute and convalescent phases of COVID-19. The material from the prospective study consisted of cDNA or gDNA derived from T cells, B-cell-depleted T cells, or PBMCs. The dataset comprised deeply sampled blood TCRbeta repertoires from subjects exposed to, actively infected with, or recovered from COVID-19. The repertoires were made available in a free public database intended to serve as a resource for research on the immune response to SARS-CoV-2. Samples were obtained from the ongoing ImmuneRACE study (first 160 participants) and from some 1,200 subjects provided by 6 global collaborators. Sample metadata almost always included a de-identified subject ID, COVID-19 status, age in years and sex. HLA class I and class II types, where available, came from metadata supplied by the sample provider rather than from assay-based typing.

One collaborating source in Seattle enrolled patients while the patients were actively infected and followed the patients over time throughout the course of disease. Whole blood was collected in K2EDTA tubes by collaborating institutions according to the institutions' own protocols. Collaborator samples were shipped for TCRbeta analysis as frozen whole blood, isolated PBMCs, or DNA extracted from either sample type. On this clone: What antigen it recognizes has not been identified. Nothing much larger sits one base from this clone, and base qualities are not available.

For CDR1 and CDR2, the germline V gene lists LGHNA and YSLEER. The CDR3 spans 17 residues, from the cysteine through the phenylalanine. The sequence is cut down to CDR3 DNA, 51 bases in frame from base 1. Germline trimming: 0 bases from V, 8 bases from J; junction bases outside gene matches: 10. TCRbeta CDR3 regions were amplified from genomic DNA by means of the immunoSEQ Assay, a bias-controlled multiplex PCR. For the original study's pipeline: Within the assay, amplification of reference gene primers was used to estimate how many nucleated cells each sample contained. To quantify the absolute abundance of each unique TCRbeta CDR3 rearrangement, sequence reads were collapsed and filtered. Productive Simpson clonality was computed per sample as the square root of Simpson's diversity index over productive rearrangements. TCRdb provides this immuneACCESS table in a form limited to in-frame rearrangements. Some clones are lacking; in checked studies, under half of them reflect an unresolved V gene, and why the rest are absent is not known. The DNA was the basis for D and trimming; V, J and clone size are from that table. For this sample there are 75,000 to 90,000 clones; roughly 87% appear just once. Approximately 7% of the sample rests with the top ten.

What the research found in general, with its limitations: The amount of clinical and demographic metadata varied by source and participant and was provided uncurated.

Sequenced material: peripheral blood. The receptor was derived from a young man with COVID-19, enrolled during active disease. The chain was built from TRBV4-3 and TRBJ1-6; a stretch of 7 junction bases matches TRBD1. DNA sequence: TGCGCCAGCAGCCAAGATAGGCGACAGGGCTCGTATTCACCCCTCCACTTT. Its product reads: CASSQDRRQGSYSPLHF.